A single sample is the source of the 9 T cell receptor beta chains below, sequenced in a study of T cells after yellow fever vaccination. TCRdb analysed the 5' RACE reads with MiXCR anew, one entry per CDR3 protein. The data hold under 600,000 distinct CDR3 sequences, with 13% observed a single time. This sample comprised PBMCs, obtained on the day of the yellow fever booster vaccination. The receptors here all came from a young man who received the YFV17D yellow fever vaccine.

This clonotype was counted between two and nine times. The V gene is TRBV6-1, the J gene TRBJ1-1; D ambiguous. V lost 6 bases, J lost 3 bases, and 20 bases lay in between. The germline V gene has CDR1 MNHNS and CDR2 SASEGT. The CDR3 extends over 16 amino acids. The CDR3 loop reads CASSLNRAVGYTEAFF. The CDR3 nucleotides read TGTGCCAGCAGCCTGAACCGGGCAGTTGGGTACACTGAAGCTTTCTTT.

The CDR3 here is CASSSLSAGGELRHEQFF. As DNA, the CDR3 is TGTGCCAGCAGTTCCCTCTCAGCGGGAGGAGAGCTTAGGCATGAGCAGTTCTTC. The chain uses TRBV28 and TRBJ2-1; 9 nucleotides match TRBD2. CDR3 size: 18 residues. V lost 4 bases to trimming and J lost 8 bases; unmatched junction nucleotides: 18. Germline CDR1 and CDR2: MDHEN and SYDVKM.

This clonotype was seen a few times. The rearrangement uses TRBV5-5 and TRBJ2-5, with D tentatively TRBD2 (5 bases). V lost 7 bases, J lost 4 bases, and 14 bases lay in between. The V gene's germline CDR1 is SGHKS and CDR2 YYEKEE (reference sequence). The CDR3 totals 13 residues. The DNA of the CDR3 is TGTGCCAGCTTGAGGGCTCCTGGAGAGACCCAGTACTTC. As protein: CASLRAPGETQYF.

As regards this clonotype: Mismatch with germline at one junction end may stem from a read error. This chain connects TRBV7-2 to TRBJ2-5, with D hard to call. Germline CDR1 and CDR2: SGHTA and FQGNSA. The CDR3 sequence is 12 residues long. CDR3 in DNA: TGTGCCAGCAGCTTAGTAGAGACGGGCGTTCGCTTC. Its translation: CASSLVETGVRF.

The chain uses TRBV2 and TRBJ2-1; unclear D gene. The CDR3 extends over 13 amino acids. V was trimmed by 7 bases and J by 5 bases, leaving 12 bases between them. Per germline, CDR1 SNHLY and CDR2 FYNNEI. The CDR3 spells CASTESVDNEQFF. In DNA, the CDR3 is TGTGCCAGCACCGAGAGTGTGGACAATGAGCAGTTCTTC.

The sample holds many counts of this clonotype. CDR3 amino acids: CASSYSGHTGDYGYTF. Here the CDR3 DNA reads TGTGCCAGCAGTTACAGCGGTCACACGGGTGACTATGGCTACACCTTC. This chain links TRBV6-2 or TRBV6-3 with TRBJ1-2; D gene ambiguous. The CDR3 sequence is 16 residues long. V was pared by 2 bases and J by 3 bases, with 16 bases between. The germline gives CDR1 MNHEY, CDR2 SVGEGT.

This sequence joins TRBV27 and TRBJ2-5, with TRBD1 matching 9 bases. The CDR3 covers 15 residues. Germline V lookup: CDR1 MNHEY, CDR2 SMNVEV (reference sequence). After removal of 8 bases from V and 2 bases from J, the junction contained 9 bases not matched to a gene. The DNA of the CDR3 is TGTGCCAGCCGTCGGGGAGGGACAGGGCAAGAGACCCAGTACTTC. This translates into CASRRGGTGQETQYF.

The chain employs TRBV12-3 or TRBV12-4 and TRBJ1-1, with TRBD1 matching 8 bases. The CDR3 consists of 15 residues. V shed 1 base and J 1 base; nucleotides not matched to a gene: 2. CDR3 in DNA: TGTGCCAGCAGTTTAGGAGGACAGGGGAACACTGAAGCTTTCTTT. It specifies CASSLGGQGNTEAFF.

The chain links TRBV20-1 to TRBJ2-3; 7 positions match TRBD1. The CDR3 covers 15 residues. V lost 6 bases and J lost 2; bases outside the gene matches: 11. Germline V gene sequence: CDR1 DFQATT, CDR2 SNEGSKA (reference sequence). The CDR3 sequence is CSATIDRDLTDTQYF. Here the CDR3 DNA reads TGCAGTGCCACCATTGACAGGGACCTCACAGATACGCAGTATTTT.